This T cell receptor beta chain was retrieved from a study of CD8 T cells in ankylosing spondylitis. The CDR3 sequence is 18 residues long. Germline-derived CDR1 and CDR2 are SGHRS and YFSETQ. The junction had 12 bases not matched to a gene; V was cut back by 0 bases and J by 4 bases. Study-wide results and limits: The study looked at matched synovial fluid samples from ankylosing spondylitis patients. Disease-linked clones were reported to be significantly enriched there. A motif in TCR beta, a set of under 10 highly homologous variants, appeared characteristic of ankylosing spondylitis blood.

Concerning this clonotype itself: No antigen is known for it.

TCRdb fed the 5' RACE reads into MiXCR, producing one record per CDR3 protein. The table includes hundreds of thousands of distinct CDR3 sequences, about 24% detected once. Material for sequencing was blood, either unsorted or a sorted T cell fraction (not recorded which). The rearrangement uses TRBV5-1 and TRBJ2-1, with 8 bases aligning to TRBD2. The TCR originated in a male donor with ankylosing spondylitis. This CDR3 reads CASSLGTSGGRRYNEQFF. The CDR3 DNA reads TGCGCCAGCAGCTTGGGAACCTCCGGCGGGAGGAGGTACAATGAGCAGTTCTTC.